Listed here is a single T cell receptor (beta chain). The sample belongs to a study of blood T cell repertoires in COVID-19. The overall study: T cells, B-cell-depleted T cells, or PBMCs provided the cDNA or gDNA that served as material.

This CDR3 has 15 amino acids. Germline V gene data show CDR1 as LNHNV and CDR2 as YYDKDF (reference sequence). V was cut by 5 bases and J by 8 bases, with 16 bases left in between. Original handling: Nucleated cell counts were estimated from reference gene primer amplification. The data were produced by immunoSEQ multiplex PCR, yet TCRdb's version contains in-frame clones alone and is incomplete. That table supplies the V and J calls and clone size; D and trimming were determined from the DNA. In the table there are 350,000 or so clones, approximately 89% of which are singletons. The rearrangement joins TRBV15 to TRBJ1-6; no clear D. This TCR was sampled from a woman in her sixties or seventies with COVID-19, enrolled during active disease. Sequenced input: peripheral blood. The CDR3: CATSGGLFEDSPLHF. CDR3 nucleotides: TGTGCCACCAGCGGCGGACTGTTCGAGGATTCACCCCTCCACTTT.